These T cell receptor beta chains were read from a single sample in a study of identifying expanded T cells in peripheral blood. The data were produced by immunoSEQ multiplex PCR, yet TCRdb's version contains in-frame clones alone and is incomplete. This table holds 120,000 or so clones, approximately 84% found once. Sequencing was carried out using blood. These receptors originate from a person aged 18 to 75 in good health. CDR3s leave out the opening cysteine and the closing phenylalanine or tryptophan.

v_call cdr3_aa
TRBV5-5 ASSFRNQPQH
TRBV2 AIHDRSNYGYT
TRBV6-6 ASSSGIYVYEQY
TRBV7-9 ASSTVQGQLGYT
TRBV9 ASGGTGGSYGYT
TRBV6-4 ASSDSGGSSYNEQF
TRBV5-6 ASSLSSMNTEAF
TRBV2 ASSVGRVIAEAF
TRBV18 ASSNWAGRSDTQY
TRBV19 ASSPGTGSNQPQH
TRBV14 ASSQFRIGRDGSDTGELF
TRBV27 ASSFYYLDNEQF
TRBV18 ASSPSTGTEETQY
TRBV6-5 ASSYLGKTNTGELF
TRBV4-1 ASSQVWQGPSNQPQH
TRBV18 ASSPGGATGYEQY
TRBV30 AWSDEIDEQY